This TCR beta chain was captured in a study of identical twins. J was trimmed by 9 bases and V by 3 bases; bases with no gene match: 7. There are 14 residues in the CDR3. TCRdb re-derived calls from the 5' RACE reads in MiXCR, one entry per CDR3 protein. The sample lists some 500,000 distinct CDR3 sequences, 22% occurring once. In its sample, this clonotype was seen a few times. This sample also belongs to another study, concerning T cells expressing NK-cell markers. That study reports: A few of the donors also had these clonotypes leading their CD3+CD56-NKG2C+ fraction.

Sequencing used CD4+ T cells sorted from blood. This chain links TRBV12-3 or TRBV12-4 with TRBJ2-1; 8 positions agree with TRBD2. This clonotype originated in a woman aged 18-29 years in good health. CDR3 bases: TGTGCCAGCAGTTTGGTCGGGAGGGCCGCTGAGCAGTTCTTC. It specifies CASSLVGRAAEQFF.